The entry that follows covers one T cell receptor (beta chain) sequence. Germline V gene sequence: CDR1 LGHDT, CDR2 YNNKEL (reference sequence). Trimming pared 0 bases from V and 10 bases from J, leaving 10 bases between. The CDR3 has 13 amino acids. TCRdb reprocessed the RT-PCR reads with MiXCR, giving one entry per CDR3 protein. The sample includes more than 600,000 distinct CDR3 sequences, approximately 15% of them seen just once. The sample taken for sequencing was memory CD4+ T cells from blood. The receptor was derived from a female donor in good health, serving as a healthy control. V usage is TRBV3-1 and J usage is TRBJ2-1; D is perhaps TRBD1 or TRBD2 (5 bases each). CDR3: CASSQDRGSEQFF. The CDR3 nucleotides read TGTGCCAGCAGCCAAGATCGGGGCAGCGAGCAGTTCTTC.